This passage covers 14 T cell receptor beta chains from one sample sequenced in a study of molecular identifiers for immune sequencing clone quantification. In TCRdb, the PCR reads were re-called with MiXCR into one record per CDR3 protein. The data show about 510,000 distinct CDR3 sequences, about a fifth seen once. Sequencing was performed on naive CD8+ T cells from blood, with Jurkat cell RNA spiked in. Subset described: FACS-sorted CD8+CD4-CCR7+CD45RA+ naive T cells. The receptors stem from a human donor in good health. Some libraries in this study had Jurkat cell RNA spiked in.

As for this clonotype: Given a much more abundant clone one base away, this may be a read error. V gene TRBV7-8 combines with J gene TRBJ1-1; 8 bases fit TRBD1. V trimming: 3 bases; J trimming: 3 bases; junction bases outside the gene matches: 12. Germline V gene sequence: CDR1 SGHVS, CDR2 FQNEAQ. This CDR3 is 17 amino acids long. The CDR3 reads CASSFSGQGEKHTEAFF. The DNA for the CDR3 is TGTGCCAGCAGCTTTTCTGGACAGGGAGAAAAGCACACTGAAGCTTTCTTT.

With respect to this clonotype: The junction does not match germline at one end; this may be a read error. This chain connects TRBV4-2 to TRBJ2-7; no reliable D call. This CDR3 is built from 13 residues. Germline CDR1 is LGHNA and CDR2 is YNFKEQ. In nucleotides, the CDR3 is TGTGTCAGCAGCCAAGATAGTAATGCCGAGCAGTACTTC. Amino acid sequence: CVSSQDSNAEQYF.

Regarding this clonotype: A much bigger clone sits one base away, suggesting this may be a read error. The gene calls are TRBV7-8 and TRBJ1-1, with TRBD1 matching over 8 bases. The germline CDR1 and CDR2 sequences are SGHVS and FQNEAQ. J lost 10 bases, V lost 5 bases, and 15 bases had no gene match. This CDR3 contains 15 residues. CDR3 nucleotides: TGTGCCAGCAGCCTTTACACTGCAGGGGGCGAAGGAGCTTTCTTT. The encoded protein is CASSLYTAGGEGAFF.

Ten or more counts support this clonotype. This chain uses TRBV13 with TRBJ1-1, with 8 bases lining up with TRBD1. The junction had 7 bases not matched to a gene; V was cut back by 5 bases and J by 5 bases. Germline V gives CDR1 PRHDT, CDR2 FYEKMQ (reference sequence). The CDR3 sequence is 14 residues long. CDR3 nucleotides: TGTGCCAGCAGCCCGGACAGGGCTTCAACTGAAGCTTTCTTT. This gives the protein CASSPDRASTEAFF.

Of note for this clonotype: A read error may be the cause here, since a much bigger clone is one base away. This chain connects TRBV7-9 to TRBJ1-1, with 8 bases matching TRBD1. Germline V CDR1 and CDR2: SEHNR, FQNEAQ (reference sequence). The length of the CDR3 is 13 residues. The trim removed 6 bases at V and 5 bases at J, leaving 5 bases unmatched. The CDR3 sequence: CASSQGAATEAFF. The CDR3 region has the DNA TGTGCCAGCAGTCAGGGGGCCGCGACTGAAGCTTTCTTT.

In this sample, this clonotype turned up many times. V usage is TRBV18 and J usage is TRBJ2-1; TRBD1 agrees at 7 bases. Germline CDR1 and CDR2: KGHSH and LQKENI. J was trimmed by 9 bases and V by 1 base; bases with no gene match: 15. The CDR3 is 17 residues long. The CDR3 DNA follows: TGTGCCAGCTCACCACGGGGTGTTGACAGGGATCGGGGTGAGCAGTTCTTC. It codes for CASSPRGVDRDRGEQFF.

The V and J genes are TRBV3-1 and TRBJ2-7; D is perhaps TRBD2 (6 bases). The V end lost 1 base, the J end lost 4 bases, and 14 bases lay between the germline ends. The CDR3 sequence is 15 residues long. Per the germline V gene, CDR1 is LGHDT and CDR2 is YNNKEL (reference sequence). CDR3 sequence: CASSQAKAGTYEQYF. CDR3 sequence (DNA): TGTGCCAGCAGCCAAGCTAAAGCGGGCACATACGAGCAGTACTTC.

This clonotype was found a few times. V is TRBV19 and J is TRBJ2-1; D is undetermined. The length of the CDR3 is 13 residues. Germline V lookup: CDR1 LNHDA, CDR2 SQIVND (reference sequence). The germline V and J ends were trimmed by 5 bases and 9 bases, with 14 bases remaining between them. CDR3 DNA: TGTGCCAGTAGTGCCTTTAGCAAGGTTGAGCAGTTCTTC. Protein: CASSAFSKVEQFF.

The genes are TRBV6-2 or TRBV6-3 and TRBJ2-5, with 9 bases identical to TRBD1. Losses at the gene ends were 2 bases for V and 5 bases for J; bases not matched to a gene: 6. This CDR3 spans 15 amino acids. The V gene's germline CDR1 is MNHEY and CDR2 SVGEGT. For the CDR3, the DNA is TGTGCCAGCAGTTACCCAACAGGGGGCTGGGAGACCCAGTACTTC. The encoded protein is CASSYPTGGWETQYF.

This clonotype was counted at least ten times. This chain joins TRBV7-6 and TRBJ2-5; TRBD2 agrees at 12 bases. In germline, CDR1 is SGHVS, CDR2 FNYEAQ. The V gene end was trimmed by 7 bases and the J gene end by 5 bases; junction bases not matched to a gene: 8. This CDR3 is 15 amino acids long. DNA for the CDR3: TGTGCCAGCACCGCGACTAGCGGGGGTCATGAGACCCAGTACTTC. Amino acid sequence: CASTATSGGHETQYF.

A few counts support this clonotype. The rearrangement links TRBV11-2 to TRBJ1-1; D gene ambiguous. Trimming took 3 bases from V and 4 from J, leaving 9 bases between them. The CDR3 runs to 13 residues. Per germline, CDR1 SGHAT and CDR2 FQNNGV. The CDR3 loop is CASSFWAGTEAFF. CDR3 nucleotide sequence: TGTGCCAGCAGCTTCTGGGCAGGCACTGAAGCTTTCTTT.

V usage is TRBV7-9 and J usage is TRBJ2-5; 12 nucleotides align to TRBD2. Germline V lookup: CDR1 SEHNR, CDR2 FQNEAQ (reference sequence). With 5 bases clipped from V and 5 bases from J, the junction kept 9 bases outside the gene matches. The CDR3 has 16 amino acids. CDR3 in amino acids: CASSARLAGEGETQYF. In DNA, the CDR3 is TGTGCCAGCAGCGCCCGACTAGCGGGAGAAGGGGAGACCCAGTACTTC.

In this sample, this clonotype turned up many times. J is TRBJ2-3 and V is TRBV27, with no clear D. Germline V CDR1 and CDR2: MNHEY, SMNVEV (reference sequence). Trimming removed 3 bases at V and 3 bases at J, with 13 bases between. This CDR3 is built from 15 residues. CDR3: CASSLSFPMTDTQYF. As DNA, the CDR3 is TGTGCCAGCAGTTTGAGCTTCCCGATGACAGATACGCAGTATTTT.

This clonotype has a count of ten or more. The chain has TRBV4-1 and TRBJ1-2; D not resolved. The CDR3 spans 13 residues. From germline, CDR1 is MGHRA and CDR2 YSYEKL. The V and J ends lost 0 bases and 6 bases respectively, with 8 bases between them. The CDR3 sequence is CASSQDTSDGYTF. The CDR3 bases are TGCGCCAGCAGCCAAGATACCAGTGATGGCTACACCTTC.